Each of the 26 T cell receptor beta chains below was sequenced from the same sample in a study of regulatory T cells in long-lasting Graves disease. This sample's time point: newly diagnosed GD, antithyroid drugs for less than 3 months. The TCR library was made from RNA extracted from PBMCs. Sequencing libraries for TCR beta were prepared with iRepertoire HTBI primers and Arm-PCR of CDR3 regions. TCRdb re-called the multiplex PCR reads with MiXCR, one entry per CDR3 protein. The sample consists of some 340,000 distinct CDR3 sequences, 10% to 15% of them appearing once. This sample also appeared in a second study, on T cells in Graves' hyperthyroidism and ophthalmopathy.

This specimen was peripheral blood mononuclear cells (PBMCs), taken at new diagnosis, from a patient treated with antithyroid drugs. These receptors all stem from a woman aged 18-29 years with Graves disease.

The chain is built from TRBV19 and TRBJ2-3; possible D gene TRBD1, 5 bases. Germline CDR1 LNHDA, CDR2 SQIVND (reference sequence). The CDR3 is 12 amino acids. Trimming took off 9 bases at V and 6 bases at J, with 13 bases between the two ends. The CDR3 sequence: CASETVLDTQYF. The DNA of the CDR3 is TGTGCCAGCGAGACAGTCCTGGATACGCAGTATTTT.

This clonotype has ten or more counts. The rearrangement links TRBV12-3 or TRBV12-4 to TRBJ1-1; D is undetermined. Deletions cut 5 bases from V and 3 bases from J, with 4 bases between. The CDR3 covers 11 residues. The DNA of the CDR3 is TGTGCCAGCAGTCCGGACACTGAAGCTTTCTTT. Translated, it gives CASSPDTEAFF.

This clonotype occurred many times. The gene calls are TRBV7-3 and TRBJ2-3, with D perhaps matching TRBD2 (5 bases). The V end was cut by 2 bases, the J end by 0 bases, with 12 bases between. CDR3 length: 16 amino acids. Germline-derived CDR1 and CDR2 are SGHTA and FQGTGA. The chain's CDR3 is CASSLGVGGSTDTQYF. In nucleotides, the CDR3 is TGTGCCAGCAGCTTAGGGGTGGGCGGGAGCACAGATACGCAGTATTTT.

This chain links TRBV20-1 with TRBJ2-5; 7 nucleotides align to TRBD2. The CDR3 consists of 14 residues. Germline lookup yields CDR1 DFQATT and CDR2 SNEGSKA (reference sequence). The trim removed 5 bases at V and 5 bases at J, leaving 11 bases unmatched. The CDR3 nucleotides read TGCAGTGCTGGGGGGGGGAGTTCATGGGAGACCCAGTACTTC. Its protein is CSAGGGSSWETQYF.

This clonotype has a count of ten or more. V gene TRBV27 combines with J gene TRBJ2-5, with D possibly called TRBD1 or TRBD2 (5 bases each). V was cut by 0 bases and J by 4 bases, with 9 bases left in between. The V gene's germline CDR1 is MNHEY and CDR2 SMNVEV (reference sequence). The CDR3 runs to 14 residues. The CDR3 coding sequence is TGTGCCAGCAGTTTATCAAGGGGACGAGAGACCCAGTACTTC. Its protein is CASSLSRGRETQYF.

This clonotype was detected many times. The chain recombines TRBV6-1 with TRBJ2-5; no clear D. Trimming removed 6 bases from V and 3 bases from J, with 2 bases in between. The CDR3 consists of 10 residues. The germline CDR1 and CDR2 sequences are MNHNS and SASEGT. The CDR3 spells CASRKETQYF. The CDR3 nucleotides are TGTGCCAGCAGAAAAGAGACCCAGTACTTC.

In its sample, this clonotype was seen many times. The genes are TRBV29-1 and TRBJ1-3; the match to TRBD1 covers 8 bases. Germline trimming cut 6 bases from V and 2 bases from J; bases unmatched to any gene: 3. In germline, CDR1 is SQVTM, CDR2 ANQGSEA. The CDR3 spans 13 residues. CDR3 sequence (DNA): TGCAGCGTCCGACAGGGGACTGGAAACACCATATATTTT. Encoded protein: CSVRQGTGNTIYF.

There are a few counts of this clonotype. The junction departs from germline at one end; a sequencing error may be responsible. The chain couples TRBV13 to TRBJ2-5; tentative D call: TRBD1 (6 bases). This CDR3 has 14 amino acids. Germline loops: CDR1 PRHDT, CDR2 FYEKMQ (reference sequence). CDR3 bases: TGTGCCAGCAGCTTATTAGCAGGGGAAGAGGCCCAGTACTTC. Protein sequence: CASSLLAGEEAQYF. The whole variable domain, remainder taken from reference TRBV13 and TRBJ2-5, is AAGVIQSPRHLIKEKRETATLKCYPIPRHDTVYWYQQGPGQDPQFLISFYEKMQSDKGSIPDRFSAQQFSDYHSELNMSSLELGDSALYFCASSLLAGEEAQYFGPGTRLLVL.

The table lists this clonotype with many counts. The rearrangement uses TRBV20-1 and TRBJ1-3, with D uncertain. CDR1 is DFQATT and CDR2 is SNEGSKA in the germline V gene (reference sequence). Trimming cost V 2 bases and J 0 bases, with 5 bases left between them. The CDR3 has 13 amino acids. CDR3 DNA: TGCAGTGCTAGATCTACCTCTGGAAACACCATATATTTT. The encoded protein is CSARSTSGNTIYF.

In this sample, this clonotype turned up a few times. The chain combines TRBV29-1 with TRBJ2-1, with 10 bases aligning to TRBD1. This CDR3 contains 14 residues. Germline trimming cut 6 bases from V and 11 bases from J; bases unmatched to any gene: 13. The germline gives CDR1 SQVTM, CDR2 ANQGSEA. The CDR3 nucleotides are TGCAGCGTCAGCCCGACAGGGGGCAGAGATCAGCAGTTCTTC. This codes for CSVSPTGGRDQQFF.

This clonotype has only a few counts. The chain couples TRBV6-2 or TRBV6-3 to TRBJ2-1; 11 nucleotides line up with TRBD2. The CDR3 consists of 14 residues. V shed 6 bases and J 8 bases; nucleotides not matched to a gene: 6. CDR1 is MNHEY, CDR2 SVGEGT, per germline. CDR3 in DNA: TGTGCCAGCAGCGGACTAGCGGGTACCGATGAGCAGTTCTTC. It is translated as CASSGLAGTDEQFF.

This clonotype was counted ten times or more. Mismatch with germline at one junction end may stem from a read error. This rearrangement joins TRBV12-3 or TRBV12-4 to TRBJ1-2; no definite D call. CDR3 size: 11 residues. CDR3 nucleotides: TGTGCCAGCAGTTTTTTTCTTGGCCACACCTTC. Protein product: CASSFFLGHTF.

The table lists this clonotype with a few counts. The rearrangement uses TRBV19 and TRBJ2-7; D could derive from TRBD1 or TRBD2 (6 bases each). The CDR3 length is 14 residues. The germline V and J ends were trimmed by 3 bases and 0 bases, with 9 bases remaining between them. The germline CDR1 and CDR2 sequences are LNHDA and SQIVND (reference sequence). CDR3 DNA: TGTGCCAGTAGTATGGGGGGCCTCTCCTACGAGCAGTACTTC. Its translation is CASSMGGLSYEQYF.

This clonotype was picked up many times. The genes are TRBV6-1 and TRBJ2-1; 8 bases are shared with TRBD1. This CDR3 is 18 amino acids long. CDR1 is MNHNS, CDR2 SASEGT, per germline. V gave up 2 bases and J gave up 7 bases; unmatched junction bases: 16. The DNA for the CDR3 is TGTGCCAGCAGTGAATATCGGGCGGACAGGGAGGTGGTGAATGAGCAGTTCTTC. Translated, it gives CASSEYRADREVVNEQFF.

The chain is built from TRBV20-1 and TRBJ1-2; TRBD1 aligns across 12 bases. This CDR3 has 14 residues. V dropped 6 bases and J dropped 7; count of bases not matched to a gene: 9. CDR1 DFQATT and CDR2 SNEGSKA come from the germline V gene (reference sequence). In DNA form, the CDR3 reads TGCAGTGCCCCGAGGGACAGGGGGCGTCCTGGCTACACCTTC. It translates to CSAPRDRGRPGYTF.

This clonotype was counted a few times. V gene TRBV7-2 combines with J gene TRBJ1-1; D is uncertain. The V gene lost 5 bases and the J gene lost 4 bases, with 14 bases spanning the gap. Germline V lookup: CDR1 SGHTA, CDR2 FQGNSA. This CDR3 spans 14 amino acids. Written as DNA, the CDR3 is TGTGCCAGCAGCCTAGAATGGGTGAGCACTGAAGCTTTCTTT. Translation: CASSLEWVSTEAFF. Drawing the rest from reference TRBV7-2 and TRBJ1-1, the complete variable domain is GAGVSQSPSNKVTEKGKDVELRCDPISGHTALYWYRQSLGQGLEFLIYFQGNSAPDKSGLPSDRFSAERTGGSVSTLTIQRTQQEDSAVYLCASSLEWVSTEAFFGQGTRLTVV.

About this clonotype itself: A much more abundant neighbour one base away suggests this may be a read error. The V call is TRBV20-1, the J call TRBJ1-1, with TRBD1 as a possible D gene (6 bases). The CDR3 covers 13 residues. The V end was cut by 4 bases, the J end by 7 bases, with 16 bases between. The germline V gene encodes CDR1 DFQATT and CDR2 SNEGSKA (reference sequence). The CDR3, as DNA: TGCAGTGCTAACCCTGGGGGGCTGGATGAAGCTTTCTTT. Translation: CSANPGGLDEAFF.

This clonotype was recorded many times. The rearrangement joins TRBV10-3 to TRBJ2-1, with TRBD2 matching 10 bases. Losses at the gene ends were 3 bases for V and 2 bases for J; bases not matched to a gene: 13. Germline assignment: CDR1 ENHRY and CDR2 SYGVKD. CDR3 length: 19 residues. CDR3 amino acids: CAISDVLAGARRTYNEQFF. The DNA for the CDR3 is TGTGCCATCAGTGATGTGCTAGCGGGAGCTCGACGAACCTACAATGAGCAGTTCTTC.

The CDR3 reads CASSYGGGRGAFF. CDR3 bases: TGTGCCAGCAGTTACGGTGGAGGGCGTGGAGCTTTCTTT. The chain combines TRBV6-9 with TRBJ1-1; D is unclear. The CDR3 has 13 residues. Germline CDR1 and CDR2: MNHGY and SVAAGI. V shed 3 bases and J shed 10 bases, with 15 bases lying between them.

This clonotype occurred many times. V is TRBV7-9 and J is TRBJ2-2; D gene uncertain. V lost 2 bases, J lost 2 bases, and 9 bases lay in between. From germline, CDR1 is SEHNR and CDR2 FQNEAQ (reference sequence). This CDR3 region has 15 residues. The CDR3 sequence: CASSLYWGNTGELFF. The CDR3 DNA follows: TGTGCCAGCAGCTTATATTGGGGAAACACCGGGGAGCTGTTTTTT. Complete variable domain (other parts from reference TRBV7-9 and TRBJ2-2): DTGVSQNPRHKITKRGQNVTFRCDPISEHNRLYWYRQTLGQGPEFLTYFQNEAQLEKSRLLSDRFSAERPKGSFSTLEIQRTEQGDSAMYLCASSLYWGNTGELFFGEGSRLTVL.

This clonotype was observed a few times. The CDR3 protein is CSARSTFNEQFF. CDR3 sequence (DNA): TGCAGTGCTAGATCGACTTTCAATGAGCAGTTCTTC. The chain employs TRBV20-1 and TRBJ2-1; D is unclear. The CDR3 has 12 residues. Germline-derived CDR1 and CDR2 are DFQATT and SNEGSKA (reference sequence). V gave up 2 bases and J gave up 6 bases, with 8 bases separating them.

CDR3 sequence: CASSLYRPLNTGELFF. CDR3 in DNA: TGTGCCAGCAGCTTATACAGGCCTCTAAACACCGGGGAGCTGTTTTTT. The genes are TRBV7-9 and TRBJ2-2; D may be TRBD1 (5 bases). Germline V gene data show CDR1 as SEHNR and CDR2 as FQNEAQ (reference sequence). CDR3 length equals 16 residues. V lost 2 bases, J lost 2 bases, and 12 bases lay in between.

Comments on this clonotype: At one end, the junction sequence differs from germline, possibly due to a read error. The V gene is TRBV7-3, the J gene TRBJ2-2; D might be TRBD1 (6 bases). The CDR3 runs 15 residues. Per the germline V gene, CDR1 is SGHTA and CDR2 is FQGTGA. The CDR3 reads CTSSPDRINTGELFF. CDR3 DNA sequence: TGTACCAGCAGCCCCGACAGGATCAACACCGGGGAGCTGTTTTTT.

This clonotype has at least ten counts. The CDR3 spells CASSLETANEKLFF. CDR3 sequence (DNA): TGTGCCAGCAGTTTAGAGACAGCTAATGAAAAACTGTTTTTT. V and J are TRBV28 and TRBJ1-4, with D maybe TRBD1 (5 bases). Germline V gene sequence: CDR1 MDHEN, CDR2 SYDVKM. This CDR3 comprises 14 residues. V lost 2 bases and J lost 3, with 7 bases in between.

The rearrangement joins TRBV5-1 to TRBJ1-1; 7 bases fit TRBD1. Germline V lookup: CDR1 SGHRS, CDR2 YFSETQ. The CDR3 is made up of 14 amino acids. After removal of 1 base from V and 4 bases from J, the junction contained 4 bases not matched to a gene. The CDR3: CASSLNPGGTEAFF. The CDR3 DNA is TGCGCCAGCAGCTTGAACCCAGGGGGCACTGAAGCTTTCTTT.

This clonotype has a handful of counts. The junction and the germline gene differ at one end; a read error may be behind it. V and J are TRBV18 and TRBJ2-7; the D gene is possibly TRBD2 (6 bases). The germline V gene encodes CDR1 KGHSH and CDR2 LQKENI. The CDR3 covers 13 residues. For the CDR3, the DNA is TGTGCCAGCTCCCTCCGAGGAGGGTACGAGCAGCACTTC. Its translation: CASSLRGGYEQHF.